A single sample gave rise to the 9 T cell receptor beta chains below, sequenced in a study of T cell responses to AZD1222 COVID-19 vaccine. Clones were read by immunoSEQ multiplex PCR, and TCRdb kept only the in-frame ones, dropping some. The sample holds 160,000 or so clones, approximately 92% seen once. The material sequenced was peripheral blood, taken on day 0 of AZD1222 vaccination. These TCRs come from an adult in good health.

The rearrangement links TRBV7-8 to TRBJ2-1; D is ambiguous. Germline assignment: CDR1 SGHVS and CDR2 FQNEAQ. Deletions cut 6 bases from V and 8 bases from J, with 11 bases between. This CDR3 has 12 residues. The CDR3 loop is CASSPLFDEQFF. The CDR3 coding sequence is TGTGCCAGCAGTCCCTTATTTGATGAGCAGTTCTTC.

This CDR3 reads CASSQRQGIDTQYF. The CDR3 DNA is TGTGCCAGCAGCCAAAGACAGGGCATAGATACGCAGTATTTT. This chain uses TRBV14 with TRBJ2-3, with 7 bases aligning to TRBD1. The germline V gene encodes CDR1 SGHDN and CDR2 FVKESK. V shed 2 bases and J 5 bases; nucleotides not matched to a gene: 4. CDR3 length equals 14 residues.

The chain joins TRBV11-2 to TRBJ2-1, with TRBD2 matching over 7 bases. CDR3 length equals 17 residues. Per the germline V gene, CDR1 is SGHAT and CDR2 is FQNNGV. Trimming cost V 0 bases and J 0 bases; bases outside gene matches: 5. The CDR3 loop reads CASSLDVGGISYNEQFF. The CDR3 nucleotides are TGTGCCAGCAGCTTAGATGTGGGGGGGATCTCCTACAATGAGCAGTTCTTC.

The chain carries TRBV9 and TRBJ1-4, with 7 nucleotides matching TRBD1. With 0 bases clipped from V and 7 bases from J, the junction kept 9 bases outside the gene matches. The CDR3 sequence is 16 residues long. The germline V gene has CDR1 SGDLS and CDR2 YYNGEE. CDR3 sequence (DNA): TGTGCCAGCAGCGTAGCTACGGGGACAGATTTTGAAAAACTGTTTTTT. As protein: CASSVATGTDFEKLFF.

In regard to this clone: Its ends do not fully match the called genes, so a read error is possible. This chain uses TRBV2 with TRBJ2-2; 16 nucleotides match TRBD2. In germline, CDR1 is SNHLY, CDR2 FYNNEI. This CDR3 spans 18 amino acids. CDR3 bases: TGTGCCAGCAGAGAAGCTTCGTCTCCGGGACTAGCGGGAGGGAGCCTGTTTTTT. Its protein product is CASREASSPGLAGGSLFF.

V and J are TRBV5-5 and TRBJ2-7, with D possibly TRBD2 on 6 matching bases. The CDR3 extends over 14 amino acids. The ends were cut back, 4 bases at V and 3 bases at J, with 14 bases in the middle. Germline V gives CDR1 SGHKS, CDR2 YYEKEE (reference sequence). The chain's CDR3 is CASSPGDWFYEQYF. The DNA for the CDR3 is TGTGCCAGCAGCCCGGGGGACTGGTTCTACGAGCAGTACTTC.

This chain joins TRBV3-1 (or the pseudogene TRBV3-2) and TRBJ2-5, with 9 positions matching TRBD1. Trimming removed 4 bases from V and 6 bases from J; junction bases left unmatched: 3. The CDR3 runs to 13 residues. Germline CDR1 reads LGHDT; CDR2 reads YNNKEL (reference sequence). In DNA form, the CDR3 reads TGTGCCAGCAGCCCGGGGACAGGGAAGACCCAGTACTTC. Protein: CASSPGTGKTQYF.

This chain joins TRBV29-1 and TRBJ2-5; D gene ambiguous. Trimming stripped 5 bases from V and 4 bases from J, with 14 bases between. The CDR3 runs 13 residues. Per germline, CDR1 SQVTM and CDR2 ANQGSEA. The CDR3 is CSVRALYTETQYF. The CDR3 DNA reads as TGCAGCGTTAGGGCCCTCTATACAGAGACCCAGTACTTC.

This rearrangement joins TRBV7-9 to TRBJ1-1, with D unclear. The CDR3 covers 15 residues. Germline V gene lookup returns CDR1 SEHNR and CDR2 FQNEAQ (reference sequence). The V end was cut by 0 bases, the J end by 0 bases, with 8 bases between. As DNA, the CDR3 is TGTGCCAGCAGCTTAGCGGTGGTGTTGAACACTGAAGCTTTCTTT. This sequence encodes CASSLAVVLNTEAFF.